Below are 7 T cell receptor beta chains sequenced from a single sample in a study of early T cells in non-severe SARS-CoV-2 infection. A single record per CDR3 protein comes from TCRdb applying MiXCR to the 5' RACE reads. The sample consists of 30,000 to 40,000 distinct CDR3 sequences, around 5.1% of them appearing once. This material consisted of whole blood, taken at baseline. These receptors were collected from an adult who was a healthcare worker with PCR-confirmed SARS-CoV-2 infection or an uninfected control (not recorded which).

In its sample, this clonotype was seen many times. The chain has TRBV19 and TRBJ2-1, with D tentatively TRBD1 (6 bases). V was trimmed by 9 bases and J by 1 base, leaving 10 bases between them. The CDR3 length is 13 residues. Germline CDR1 reads LNHDA; CDR2 reads SQIVND (reference sequence). CDR3 loop: CASGTRSYNEQFF. The CDR3 DNA is TGTGCCAGCGGGACAAGATCCTACAATGAGCAGTTCTTC.

This clonotype was recorded many times. A junction boundary mismatches the germline segment, possibly from a read error. The genes are TRBV27 and TRBJ1-1; D not resolved. Per the germline V gene, CDR1 is MNHEY and CDR2 is SMNVEV (reference sequence). The CDR3 sequence is 12 residues long. The CDR3 region is CASGFYGTEAFF. The CDR3 coding sequence is TGTGCCAGCGGTTTTTACGGCACTGAAGCTTTCTTT.

This clonotype was seen a few times. The genes are TRBV6-2 or TRBV6-3 and TRBJ1-1; unclear D gene. Trimming left V 7 bases short and J 0 bases short, with 6 bases between. This CDR3 comprises 12 residues. Germline V gives CDR1 MNHEY, CDR2 SVGEGT. This chain's CDR3 is CASTTVNTEAFF. CDR3 DNA sequence: TGTGCCAGCACAACGGTGAACACTGAAGCTTTCTTT.

This clonotype appeared many times. The chain carries TRBV21-1 and TRBJ2-4; TRBD2, the table's D call, was not compared with the DNA. TRBV21-1 is shown as a pseudogene. This CDR3 is 14 amino acids long. The CDR3 is CASSAPLAGDIQYF. The CDR3 DNA reads as TGTGCCAGCAGCGCACCCTTGGCGGGTGACATTCAGTACTTC.

There are many counts of this clonotype. This sequence joins TRBV19 and TRBJ1-2; 7 nucleotides agree with TRBD1. The CDR3 consists of 18 residues. Germline V gene sequence: CDR1 LNHDA, CDR2 SQIVND (reference sequence). Trimming took 6 bases from V and 6 from J; bases not matched to a gene: 22. As DNA, the CDR3 is TGTGCCAGTAGACTAAGACACACCGGACAGGTGAATTCAGATGGCTACACCTTC. It translates to CASRLRHTGQVNSDGYTF.

This clonotype has a count of ten or more. The chain has TRBV11-2 and TRBJ2-2; D might be TRBD1 or TRBD2, each matching 6 bases. V shed 2 bases and J shed 6 bases, with 19 bases lying between them. This CDR3 has 17 amino acids. Per the germline V gene, CDR1 is SGHAT and CDR2 is FQNNGV. The CDR3 region has the DNA TGTGCCAGCAGCTTAAGCCTCGCCGGGGGCCGAGCCGGGGAGCTGTTTTTT. As protein: CASSLSLAGGRAGELFF. Supplemented by reference TRBV11-2 and TRBJ2-2, the full variable domain reads EAGVAQSPRYKIIEKRQSVAFWCNPISGHATLYWYQQILGQGPKLLIQFQNNGVVDDSQLPKDRFSAERLKGVDSTLKIQPAKLEDSAVYLCASSLSLAGGRAGELFFGEGSRLTVL.

This clonotype was seen ten or more times. The CDR3 coding sequence is TGCGCCAGCAGTGAGTGGGCGGGAGGGACTGAAGCTTTCTTT. This gives the protein CASSEWAGGTEAFF. This chain joins TRBV10-1 and TRBJ1-1; D unresolved. The CDR3 runs 14 residues. Between the trimmed V and J ends, which lost 1 base and 5 bases, there was a span of 11 bases. Germline V gives CDR1 WNHNN, CDR2 SYGVQD (reference sequence).